A single sample gave rise to the 27 T cell receptor beta chains below, sequenced in a study of CD8 T cells in ankylosing spondylitis. MiXCR was run by TCRdb on the 5' RACE reads, yielding one entry per CDR3 protein. The sample lists some 140,000 distinct CDR3 sequences, roughly 8.3% seen once, with 7.3% in the top ten. Sequenced input: synovial fluid, either unsorted or a sorted T cell fraction (not recorded which). These receptors were collected from a male donor with ankylosing spondylitis.

This clonotype was picked up many times. The chain recombines TRBV28 with TRBJ1-1; D is perhaps TRBD1 (5 bases). The CDR3 spans 14 residues. CDR1 and CDR2 from the germline V gene are MDHEN and SYDVKM. V was shortened by 3 bases and J by 1 base, with 9 bases between the two germline ends. The CDR3, as DNA: TGTGCCAGCAGTTTCGGGGCCAAGAACACTGAAGCTTTCTTT. Translated: CASSFGAKNTEAFF.

This clonotype occurred a few times. CDR3 sequence (DNA): TGCGCCAGCAGCTTGTCGGGACAGGGATACACCGGGGAGCTGTTTTTT. It encodes CASSLSGQGYTGELFF. J is TRBJ2-2 and V is TRBV5-1; 9 positions agree with TRBD1. From germline, CDR1 is SGHRS and CDR2 YFSETQ. The CDR3 covers 16 residues. J lost 3 bases, V lost 1 base, and 4 bases had no gene match.

This clonotype was recorded many times. This rearrangement joins TRBV20-1 to TRBJ2-1, with D tentatively TRBD2 (5 bases). This CDR3 is 12 amino acids long. Germline V gene lookup returns CDR1 DFQATT and CDR2 SNEGSKA (reference sequence). Between the trimmed V and J ends, which lost 3 bases and 8 bases, there was a span of 11 bases. CDR3 loop: CSASGVLDEQFF. The DNA of the CDR3 is TGCAGTGCTAGCGGGGTCTTGGATGAGCAGTTCTTC.

This clonotype was picked up many times. This sequence joins TRBV27 and TRBJ1-3, with 9 bases fitting TRBD1. The CDR3 covers 14 residues. Germline loops: CDR1 MNHEY, CDR2 SMNVEV (reference sequence). J gave up 1 base and V 6 bases, and 1 base lay outside the gene matches. The CDR3 DNA sequence: TGTGCCAGCAGACAGGGGGCGTCTGGAAACACCATATATTTT. Its translation: CASRQGASGNTIYF.

This clonotype appeared a few times. V is TRBV12-3 or TRBV12-4 and J is TRBJ2-3, with D perhaps matching TRBD1 or TRBD2 (5 bases each). Trimming left V 8 bases short and J 2 bases short, with 17 bases between. This CDR3 has 15 residues. In nucleotides, the CDR3 is TGTGCCAGCCTAAACCCTTGGGACCCCACAGATACGCAGTATTTT. Protein: CASLNPWDPTDTQYF.

A few counts support this clonotype. This rearrangement joins TRBV7-2 to TRBJ1-5; 8 positions agree with TRBD1. The CDR3 consists of 15 residues. Germline CDR1 SGHTA, CDR2 FQGNSA. J gave up 9 bases and V 1 base, and 8 bases lay outside the gene matches. CDR3 coding DNA: TGTGCCAGCAGCTTAGAGGGACAGGTCGTTTTGCCCCAGCATTTT. Protein sequence: CASSLEGQVVLPQHF. Variable domain in full (rest from reference TRBV7-2 and TRBJ1-5): GAGVSQSPSNKVTEKGKDVELRCDPISGHTALYWYRQSLGQGLEFLIYFQGNSAPDKSGLPSDRFSAERTGGSVSTLTIQRTQQEDSAVYLCASSLEGQVVLPQHFGDGTRLSIL.

This clonotype was picked up many times. The rearrangement links TRBV7-3 to TRBJ1-2; no reliable D call. The germline V gene encodes CDR1 SGHTA and CDR2 FQGTGA. The CDR3 totals 15 residues. Trimming stripped 0 bases from V and 8 bases from J, with 16 bases between. The CDR3 nucleotides read TGTGCCAGCAGCTTAACTAAGATTGGGCTGGTGGGCTACACCTTC. Translated, it gives CASSLTKIGLVGYTF.

This clonotype was found many times. V usage is TRBV11-2 and J usage is TRBJ1-6; tentatively, D is TRBD1 (6 bases). There are 15 residues in the CDR3. V dropped 5 bases and J dropped 10 bases, with 18 bases sitting between them. Germline V lookup: CDR1 SGHAT, CDR2 FQNNGV. DNA for the CDR3: TGTGCCAGCAGCCTCACGGGCAGGGGAGGGTCACCCCTCCACTTT. Translated, it gives CASSLTGRGGSPLHF.

This clonotype was observed at least ten times. The V call is TRBV7-9, the J call TRBJ2-1; either TRBD1 or TRBD2 may supply D (5 bases each). The CDR3 totals 14 residues. V lost 2 bases, J lost 9 bases, and 14 bases lay in between. Germline values: CDR1 SEHNR, CDR2 FQNEAQ (reference sequence). The CDR3 DNA is TGTGCCAGCAGCTTACGGGACCTTGGTAGTGAGCAGTTCTTC. It translates to CASSLRDLGSEQFF.

This clonotype was counted at least ten times. V usage is TRBV20-1 and J usage is TRBJ2-5; TRBD2 matches 10 bases. Germline V gene lookup returns CDR1 DFQATT and CDR2 SNEGSKA (reference sequence). V lost 1 base to trimming and J lost 5 bases; unmatched junction nucleotides: 13. This CDR3 has 17 residues. The CDR3 loop reads CSARVTSSGSTRETQYF. The CDR3 DNA sequence: TGCAGTGCTAGAGTAACCTCTAGCGGGAGTACCCGTGAGACCCAGTACTTC.

This clonotype showed up many times. The chain is built from TRBV6-4 and TRBJ1-6; D remains unclear. The germline CDR1 and CDR2 sequences are MRHNA and SNTAGT. This CDR3 contains 13 residues. V lost 0 bases and J lost 7, with 4 bases in between. This CDR3 reads CASSDSENSPLHF. As DNA, the CDR3 is TGTGCCAGCAGTGACTCAGAGAATTCACCCCTCCACTTT.

This clonotype showed up many times. The rearrangement links TRBV28 to TRBJ2-2; possible D gene TRBD1, 5 bases. Germline-derived CDR1 and CDR2 are MDHEN and SYDVKM. The CDR3 runs 14 residues. Trimming took off 6 bases at V and 6 bases at J, with 14 bases between the two ends. CDR3 sequence reads: CASRGPVQAGELFF. Here the CDR3 DNA reads TGTGCCAGCAGGGGGCCGGTTCAAGCCGGGGAGCTGTTTTTT.

This clonotype was seen a few times. The rearrangement joins TRBV20-1 to TRBJ2-7; 10 nucleotides match TRBD2. This CDR3 spans 14 amino acids. From germline, CDR1 is DFQATT and CDR2 SNEGSKA (reference sequence). V lost 6 bases and J lost 1; bases outside the gene matches: 6. CDR3 amino acids: CSAAGLAYSYEQYF. The DNA for the CDR3 is TGCAGTGCGGCGGGACTAGCGTATTCCTACGAGCAGTACTTC.

This clonotype was seen only a few times. The chain carries TRBV7-9 and TRBJ2-5; 8 bases align to TRBD2. This CDR3 contains 16 residues. After removal of 6 bases from V and 4 bases from J, the junction contained 13 bases not matched to a gene. CDR1 is SEHNR and CDR2 is FQNEAQ in the germline V gene (reference sequence). CDR3 region: CASRLPGTRLGETQYF. The CDR3 DNA reads as TGTGCCAGCAGGTTACCCGGGACTAGACTCGGAGAGACCCAGTACTTC.

There are many counts of this clonotype. V gene TRBV29-1 combines with J gene TRBJ1-1; no firm D call. CDR1 and CDR2 (germline): SQVTM, ANQGSEA. The CDR3 covers 12 residues. The V end was cut by 6 bases, the J end by 3 bases, with 11 bases between. The chain's CDR3 is CSVEDGYTEAFF. The CDR3 bases are TGCAGCGTGGAGGACGGATACACTGAAGCTTTCTTT.

The sample holds a few counts of this clonotype. The CDR3 here is CASSLGLAGNEQFF. CDR3 DNA: TGTGCCAGCAGCTTAGGACTAGCGGGCAATGAGCAGTTCTTC. The rearrangement joins TRBV7-2 to TRBJ2-1, with 10 nucleotides matching TRBD2. This CDR3 is built from 14 residues. CDR1 and CDR2 from the germline V gene are SGHTA and FQGNSA. J was trimmed by 6 bases and V by 1 base; bases with no gene match: 0.

The sample holds many counts of this clonotype. The chain employs TRBV20-1 and TRBJ1-3, with 10 bases aligning to TRBD1. The junction had 3 bases not matched to a gene; V was cut back by 6 bases and J by 1 base. CDR1 is DFQATT and CDR2 is SNEGSKA in the germline V gene (reference sequence). The CDR3 covers 14 residues. The CDR3 sequence: CSAPDRGSGNTIYF. CDR3 DNA: TGCAGTGCCCCGGACAGGGGGTCTGGAAACACCATATATTTT.

V usage is TRBV5-1 and J usage is TRBJ1-1; no definite D call. Trimming took off 4 bases at V and 1 base at J, with 8 bases between the two ends. The CDR3 is 13 residues long. CDR1 is SGHRS and CDR2 is YFSETQ in the germline V gene. This CDR3 is CASSPRWNTEAFF. CDR3 nucleotide sequence: TGCGCCAGCAGCCCCCGGTGGAACACTGAAGCTTTCTTT.

This clonotype was found many times. The V and J genes are TRBV28 and TRBJ2-7; D ambiguous. Germline values: CDR1 MDHEN, CDR2 SYDVKM. The V and J ends lost 5 bases and 3 bases respectively, with 5 bases between them. This CDR3 region has 11 residues. CDR3 region: CASSDRYEQYF. DNA for the CDR3: TGTGCCAGCAGTGACCGCTACGAGCAGTACTTC.

The V gene is TRBV15, the J gene TRBJ1-1; D is unclear. The CDR3 covers 11 residues. Germline assignment: CDR1 LNHNV and CDR2 YYDKDF (reference sequence). V gave up 3 bases and J gave up 13 bases, with 12 bases separating them. The CDR3 nucleotides are TGTGCCACCAGCAGCTTAACTACGGTTTTCTTT. This translates into CATSSLTTVFF.

This clonotype was detected a few times. The rearrangement joins TRBV3-1 to TRBJ2-1, with TRBD2 identical over 9 bases. The germline gives CDR1 LGHDT, CDR2 YNNKEL (reference sequence). The CDR3 has 16 residues. V lost 4 bases and J lost 4; bases outside the gene matches: 8. In DNA, the CDR3 is TGTGCCAGCAGCCCCTTAGCGGGAGATCAGTACAATGAGCAGTTCTTC. Its translation: CASSPLAGDQYNEQFF.

Many counts were recorded for this clonotype. The genes are TRBV5-5 and TRBJ2-3; TRBD2 agrees at 8 bases. The CDR3 consists of 18 residues. Germline lookup yields CDR1 SGHKS and CDR2 YYEKEE (reference sequence). The trim removed 1 base at V and 0 bases at J, leaving 10 bases unmatched. CDR3 bases: TGTGCCAGCAGCTTGTTTACTAGCGGCCGTGCTAGCACAGATACGCAGTATTTT. Translating it yields CASSLFTSGRASTDTQYF.

The chain has TRBV4-1 and TRBJ2-7; D may match TRBD1 or TRBD2 (5 bases each). Trimming pared 4 bases from V and 3 bases from J, leaving 16 bases between. The germline V gene has CDR1 MGHRA and CDR2 YSYEKL. The length of the CDR3 is 15 residues. This CDR3 is CASSRLSRGDYEQYF. CDR3 bases: TGCGCCAGCAGCCGCCTGTCGAGGGGAGACTACGAGCAGTACTTC.

This clonotype came up many times. The chain combines TRBV7-3 with TRBJ1-1; TRBD1 matches 9 bases. The CDR3 extends over 13 amino acids. Germline assignment: CDR1 SGHTA and CDR2 FQGTGA. The V gene end was trimmed by 1 base and the J gene end by 9 bases; junction bases not matched to a gene: 3. As DNA, the CDR3 is TGTGCCAGCAGCTTAAAGGGGACAGGGAAAGCTTTCTTT. Translation gives CASSLKGTGKAFF.

There are many counts of this clonotype. The chain has TRBV20-1 and TRBJ2-2; a weak D match, TRBD2 (6 bases). V lost 4 bases, J lost 5 bases, and 17 bases lay in between. The CDR3 is 15 amino acids. The germline CDR1 and CDR2 sequences are DFQATT and SNEGSKA (reference sequence). In nucleotides, the CDR3 is TGCAGTGCTAACCGTCAAGTCGGGACTACCGGGGAGCTGTTTTTT. Translation gives CSANRQVGTTGELFF.

This clonotype has only a few counts. The chain joins TRBV2 to TRBJ1-4; TRBD1 aligns across 8 bases. The CDR3 totals 13 residues. J lost 3 bases, V lost 8 bases, and 2 bases had no gene match. The germline CDR1 and CDR2 sequences are SNHLY and FYNNEI. CDR3: CASCRGPNEKLFF. The CDR3 DNA is TGTGCCAGCTGCAGGGGGCCTAATGAAAAACTGTTTTTT. Looking up the rest from reference TRBV2 and TRBJ1-4 gives the full variable domain: EPEVTQTPSHQVTQMGQEVILRCVPISNHLYFYWYRQILGQKVEFLVSFYNNEISEKSEIFDDQFSVERPDGSNFTLKIRSTKLEDSAMYFCASCRGPNEKLFFGSGTQLSVL.

This clonotype was observed at least ten times. The chain joins TRBV15 to TRBJ1-5; D unresolved. The CDR3 contains 15 residues. The germline CDR1 and CDR2 sequences are LNHNV and YYDKDF (reference sequence). V lost 5 bases, J lost 4 bases, and 15 bases lay in between. The CDR3 loop is CATSPGRSDNQPQHF. In nucleotides, the CDR3 is TGTGCCACCAGCCCAGGACGATCGGATAATCAGCCCCAGCATTTT.